This T cell receptor beta chain is drawn from a study of T cells after yellow fever vaccination. At the level of the study: Low-cell-number fractions were prepared with SMART-Seq v4 Ultra Low Input.

Details on this clonotype: No antigen is known for it.

The study's findings and limits: Weaker overall was a secondary response that nonetheless peaked faster, on day 5 versus 15.

By 5'RACE template switching, TCR cDNA was produced, with a universal primer site and UMIs added in the process. TCRdb redid the calling of the 5' RACE reads with MiXCR, one entry per CDR3 protein. The sample has a few hundred thousand distinct CDR3 sequences; roughly 12% are singletons. The CDR3 length is 14 residues. J lost 6 bases, V lost 6 bases, and 7 bases had no gene match. Germline loops: CDR1 SGHTA, CDR2 FQGNSA. V is TRBV7-2 and J is TRBJ1-4; the match to TRBD1 covers 7 bases. This receptor was taken from a young man who received the YFV17D yellow fever vaccine. This material consisted of PBMCs, taken on the day of the first yellow fever vaccination. CDR3: CASRQTGMDEKLFF. In nucleotides, the CDR3 is TGTGCCAGCAGGCAGACAGGGATGGATGAAAAACTGTTTTTT.